This T cell receptor (beta chain) stems from a study of T-cell memory formation after mild COVID-19. Study details: In these data, TCR clusters were largely donor specific.

Study-level results: The study detected some responding clones in pre-infection memory, suggesting cross-reactive memory joined.

Of note for this clonotype: The antigen is undetermined.

MiXCR was run by TCRdb on the 5' RACE reads, yielding one entry per CDR3 protein. The sample yields just over 350,000 distinct CDR3 sequences, around 14% seen once. Trimming removed 0 bases from V and 2 bases from J, with 11 bases in between. The CDR3 is 15 amino acids. Germline values: CDR1 LGHNA, CDR2 YSLEER. The specimen sequenced was PBMCs or a T cell subset sorted from them (not recorded which). The sequence was obtained from a man younger than 35 who had mild COVID-19 (a few samples of this study predate the infection). Cell type and time point are not known. The V and J genes are TRBV4-3 and TRBJ2-7, with D possibly called TRBD1 or TRBD2 (5 bases each). This CDR3 is CASSQDWDPTYEQYF. The CDR3 bases are TGCGCCAGCAGCCAAGACTGGGACCCCACCTACGAGCAGTACTTC.